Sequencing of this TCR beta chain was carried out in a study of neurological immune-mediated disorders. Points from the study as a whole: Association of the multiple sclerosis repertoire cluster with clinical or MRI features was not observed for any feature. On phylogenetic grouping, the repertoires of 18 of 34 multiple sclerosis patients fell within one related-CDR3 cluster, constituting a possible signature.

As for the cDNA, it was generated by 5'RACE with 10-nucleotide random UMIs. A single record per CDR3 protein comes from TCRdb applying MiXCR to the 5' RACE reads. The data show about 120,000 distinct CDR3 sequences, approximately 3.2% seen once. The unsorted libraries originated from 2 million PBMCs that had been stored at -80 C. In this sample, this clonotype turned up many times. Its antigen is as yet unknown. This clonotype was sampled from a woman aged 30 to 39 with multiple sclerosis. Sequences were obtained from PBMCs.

CDR3 residues: CASSPRGTESGSEYF. Here the CDR3 DNA reads TGTGCCAGCAGCCCTAGGGGTACGGAATCAGGATCGGAGTACTTC. This sequence joins TRBV12-3 or TRBV12-4 and TRBJ2-7, with TRBD1 as a possible D gene (5 bases). V was clipped by 6 bases and J by 11 bases, with 26 bases between them. CDR3 size: 15 residues.